The 31 T cell receptor beta chains listed next were all sequenced from one sample in a study of shared clonotypes between healthy human individuals. Repertoires were generated with immunoSEQ multiplex PCR, while TCRdb's copy carries only in-frame clones and drops some. This table has more than 900,000 clones, about 84% appearing once. Specimen: memory CD4+ T cells from PBMCs. The subset denotes: CD45RA-negative fraction. The receptors shown here come from a young man in good health. Some clones in this sample may be carry-over from other donors' samples.

This clone was seen a handful of times. CDR3 region: CASSLDYNQPQHF. The CDR3 region has the DNA TGTGCCAGCAGCTTAGATTACAATCAGCCCCAGCATTTT. The chain has TRBV7-2 and TRBJ1-5; D not certain. Germline loops: CDR1 SGHTA, CDR2 FQGNSA. The CDR3 contains 13 residues. The V end was cut by 1 base, the J end by 3 bases, with 4 bases between.

The V call is TRBV10-3, the J call TRBJ2-1, with 8 bases lining up with TRBD2. CDR1 and CDR2 (germline): ENHRY, SYGVKD. This CDR3 comprises 16 residues. J was trimmed by 4 bases and V by 7 bases; bases with no gene match: 12. The CDR3 here is CAITGSGGRSYNEQFF. The CDR3 coding sequence is TGTGCCATCACGGGGTCTGGCGGGAGGTCTTACAATGAGCAGTTCTTC.

This rearrangement joins TRBV9 to TRBJ2-2; 7 nucleotides match TRBD1. After removal of 7 bases from V and 2 bases from J, the junction contained 5 bases not matched to a gene. Germline assignment: CDR1 SGDLS and CDR2 YYNGEE. The CDR3 runs to 14 residues. CDR3: CASQGGFNTGELFF. CDR3 nucleotide sequence: TGTGCCAGCCAAGGGGGCTTTAACACCGGGGAGCTGTTTTTT.

This clone was picked up one time. This chain joins TRBV19 and TRBJ2-2, with TRBD1 matching over 10 bases. The length of the CDR3 is 16 residues. Germline CDR1 and CDR2: LNHDA and SQIVND (reference sequence). V gave up 4 bases and J gave up 4 bases; unmatched junction bases: 6. CDR3 protein: CASSRAGTGVTGELFF. The CDR3 DNA reads TGTGCCAGTAGTAGGGCCGGGACAGGGGTCACCGGGGAGCTGTTTTTT.

The CDR3: CASSEIVGKFTEAFF. Here the CDR3 DNA reads TGTGCCAGCAGTGAAATCGTTGGGAAATTCACTGAAGCTTTCTTT. The chain carries TRBV6-1 and TRBJ1-1, with D uncertain. CDR1 is MNHNS and CDR2 is SASEGT in the germline V gene. The V gene lost 2 bases and the J gene lost 4 bases, with 14 bases spanning the gap. The CDR3 sequence is 15 residues long.

The V gene is TRBV19, the J gene TRBJ2-3; 9 bases agree with TRBD2. The junction had 9 bases not matched to a gene; V was cut back by 0 bases and J by 2 bases. CDR3 length: 18 amino acids. From germline, CDR1 is LNHDA and CDR2 SQIVND (reference sequence). The CDR3 bases are TGTGCCAGTAGTATAGATGCGGTTCTAGCGGGGCCCACAGATACGCAGTATTTT. Translating gives CASSIDAVLAGPTDTQYF.

The rearrangement joins TRBV29-1 to TRBJ1-1; D remains ambiguous. The CDR3 is 13 amino acids. Trimming cost V 0 bases and J 0 bases, with 5 bases left between them. Germline V gene lookup returns CDR1 SQVTM and CDR2 ANQGSEA. The CDR3 loop is CSVEDTLNTEAFF. The CDR3 DNA sequence: TGCAGCGTTGAAGATACATTGAACACTGAAGCTTTCTTT.

This clone occurred a few times. The chain couples TRBV13 to TRBJ2-1, with TRBD2 matching 11 bases. The CDR3 contains 15 residues. V lost 1 base, J lost 8 bases, and 4 bases stayed unmatched. Germline V CDR1 and CDR2: PRHDT, FYEKMQ (reference sequence). The CDR3 reads CASSLVAGGPYEQFF. CDR3 DNA sequence: TGTGCCAGCAGCTTAGTAGCGGGAGGGCCCTATGAGCAGTTCTTC.

V and J are TRBV5-4 and TRBJ1-2; D is undetermined. Per germline, CDR1 SGHNT and CDR2 YYREEE (reference sequence). Trimming took off 4 bases at V and 2 bases at J, with 9 bases between the two ends. The CDR3 runs to 13 residues. The CDR3 DNA follows: TGTGCCAGCAGCGAGGACTTAAACTATGGCTACACCTTC. Its protein is CASSEDLNYGYTF.

There are many counts of this clone. Other DNA sequences in the sample encode the same CDR3. This rearrangement joins TRBV28 to TRBJ2-2; 8 nucleotides align to TRBD2. The CDR3 totals 18 residues. Germline loops: CDR1 MDHEN, CDR2 SYDVKM. The V segment lost 3 bases and the J segment 0 bases; nucleotides outside the gene matches: 9. The CDR3 loop reads CASSFPRAGLANTGELFF. The CDR3 DNA follows: TGTGCCAGCAGTTTTCCCCGGGCGGGACTAGCGAACACCGGGGAGCTGTTTTTT.

On this clone itself: The identical CDR3 is also encoded by other nucleotide sequences in the sample. The chain joins TRBV11-3 to TRBJ2-3, with TRBD2 matching over 8 bases. The J segment lost 4 bases and the V segment lost 1 base, leaving 4 bases of the junction unmatched. The CDR3 covers 15 residues. Per germline, CDR1 SGHNT and CDR2 YENEEA. This CDR3 is CASSLGSGRADTQYF. Here the CDR3 DNA reads TGTGCCAGCAGCTTAGGTTCCGGGAGGGCAGATACGCAGTATTTT. The variable domain in full, with the rest retrieved from reference TRBV11-3 and TRBJ2-3, is EAGVVQSPRYKIIEKKQPVAFWCNPISGHNTLYWYLQNLGQGPELLIRYENEEAVDDSQLPKDRFSAERLKGVDSTLKIQPAELGDSAVYLCASSLGSGRADTQYFGPGTRLTVL.

The rearrangement joins TRBV5-8 to TRBJ2-1; possible D gene TRBD2, 6 bases. Trimming removed 5 bases at V and 7 bases at J, with 25 bases between. The CDR3 covers 17 residues. The germline V gene has CDR1 SGHTS and CDR2 YDEGEE. The CDR3 spells CASRTEGGRVQRNEQFF. In DNA, the CDR3 is TGTGCCAGCAGAACAGAGGGAGGCAGGGTCCAAAGGAATGAGCAGTTCTTC. Full variable domain (outside the CDR3, taken from reference TRBV5-8 and TRBJ2-1): EAGVTQSPTHLIKTRGQQATLRCSPISGHTSVYWYQQALGLGLQFLLWYDEGEERNRGNFPPRFSGRQFPNYSSELNVNALELEDSALYLCASRTEGGRVQRNEQFFGPGTRLTVL.

A single count supports this clone. The CDR3 reads CASSPGGPNTEAFF. The CDR3 nucleotides read TGTGCCAGCAGCCCCGGCGGGCCGAACACTGAAGCTTTCTTT. V gene TRBV7-8 combines with J gene TRBJ1-1; unclear D gene. This CDR3 region has 14 residues. The germline CDR1 and CDR2 sequences are SGHVS and FQNEAQ. V dropped 5 bases and J dropped 1 base, with 11 bases sitting between them.

The V and J genes are TRBV6-5 and TRBJ2-2; 11 bases are a match to TRBD2. The J segment lost 7 bases and the V segment lost 0 bases, leaving 1 base of the junction unmatched. Per the germline V gene, CDR1 is MNHEY and CDR2 is SVGAGI. The length of the CDR3 is 15 residues. The CDR3 region has the DNA TGTGCCAGCAGTTACTCCCTAGCGGGGGGCGGGGAGCTGTTTTTT. Its translation: CASSYSLAGGGELFF.

The V and J genes are TRBV5-6 and TRBJ2-1; 7 bases align to TRBD2. J was trimmed by 6 bases and V by 4 bases; bases with no gene match: 13. Per germline, CDR1 SGHDT and CDR2 YYEEEE. CDR3 length equals 16 residues. This CDR3 reads CASSPFLAAGPNEQFF. The CDR3 DNA sequence: TGTGCCAGCAGCCCCTTTCTAGCGGCCGGCCCCAATGAGCAGTTCTTC.

This chain uses TRBV7-9 with TRBJ2-1; D may be TRBD1 (5 bases). The CDR3 extends over 15 amino acids. The germline V gene encodes CDR1 SEHNR and CDR2 FQNEAQ (reference sequence). Trimming took 7 bases from V and 12 from J, leaving 25 bases between them. The CDR3 reads CASTPRLGFADRQFF. CDR3 DNA sequence: TGTGCCAGCACCCCTCGCCTGGGCTTCGCCGACAGGCAGTTCTTC.

The chain employs TRBV18 and TRBJ2-2; D might be TRBD1 or TRBD2, each matching 5 bases. The germline V and J ends were trimmed by 0 bases and 1 base, with 9 bases remaining between them. The germline V gene has CDR1 KGHSH and CDR2 LQKENI. The CDR3 is 16 amino acids. The CDR3 DNA is TGTGCCAGCTCACCACCACGAGGGGAGAACACCGGGGAGCTGTTTTTT. Amino acids: CASSPPRGENTGELFF.

The rearrangement joins TRBV7-9 to TRBJ2-7; D gene uncertain. Deletions cut 0 bases from V and 5 bases from J, with 17 bases between. CDR3 length: 16 residues. Germline values: CDR1 SEHNR, CDR2 FQNEAQ (reference sequence). In DNA, the CDR3 is TGTGCCAGCAGCTTAGCCTCGACTGTATCTCGGCACGAGCAGTACTTC. As protein: CASSLASTVSRHEQYF. The full variable domain, its missing parts supplied by reference TRBV7-9 and TRBJ2-7, is DTGVSQNPRHKITKRGQNVTFRCDPISEHNRLYWYRQTLGQGPEFLTYFQNEAQLEKSRLLSDRFSAERPKGSFSTLEIQRTEQGDSAMYLCASSLASTVSRHEQYFGPGTRLTVT.

The chain has TRBV7-8 and TRBJ1-1, with a weak D call TRBD1 (5 bases). Germline assignment: CDR1 SGHVS and CDR2 FQNEAQ. The CDR3 contains 15 residues. With 5 bases removed from V and 6 bases from J, the gap between germline ends came to 19 bases. The CDR3 DNA reads TGTGCCAGCAGCCCAAATGGGGCCTTCGTGCCTGAAGCTTTCTTT. Translating gives CASSPNGAFVPEAFF.

The chain uses TRBV6-5 and TRBJ1-5, with D perhaps TRBD1 (6 bases). In germline, CDR1 is MNHEY, CDR2 SVGAGI. The CDR3 sequence is 14 residues long. Trimming removed 6 bases at V and 7 bases at J, with 16 bases between. The CDR3, as DNA: TGTGCCAGCAGCCCTGTGGGGGCAGGACAGCCCCAGCATTTT. Protein: CASSPVGAGQPQHF.

In nucleotides, the CDR3 is TGCAGCGTTACGGATTGGACAGGAGGCTACACCTTC. Translated: CSVTDWTGGYTF. The rearrangement joins TRBV29-1 to TRBJ1-2; 7 bases line up with TRBD1. V lost 5 bases and J lost 8; bases outside the gene matches: 8. Germline-derived CDR1 and CDR2 are SQVTM and ANQGSEA. This CDR3 is 12 amino acids long.

The genes are TRBV19 and TRBJ2-4; tentative D call: TRBD1 (6 bases). Per germline, CDR1 LNHDA and CDR2 SQIVND (reference sequence). The CDR3 covers 15 residues. V gave up 10 bases and J gave up 4 bases, with 20 bases separating them. As DNA, the CDR3 is TGTGCCACCACCTTAAGGGAACAGGGAAAAAACATTCAGTACTTC. Translated: CATTLREQGKNIQYF.

The CDR3 protein is CASSRAGGLTDTQYF. In nucleotides, the CDR3 is TGTGCCAGCAGCCGAGCGGGAGGGCTGACAGATACGCAGTATTTT. V usage is TRBV6-6 and J usage is TRBJ2-3; the match to TRBD2 covers 10 bases. In germline, CDR1 is MNHNY, CDR2 SVGAGI (reference sequence). The CDR3 consists of 15 residues. With 6 bases clipped from V and 3 bases from J, the junction kept 6 bases outside the gene matches.

The chain has TRBV21-1 and TRBJ2-7; TRBD2, as called in the table, went unchecked against the DNA. TRBV21-1 is deemed a pseudogene. This CDR3 region has 16 residues. CDR3 region: CASSKRVGKSSYEQYF. CDR3 nucleotide sequence: TGTGCCAGCAGCAAAAGAGTCGGGAAATCCTCCTACGAGCAGTACTTC.

The chain recombines TRBV19 with TRBJ1-1; D is unclear. Germline V gives CDR1 LNHDA, CDR2 SQIVND (reference sequence). V was pared by 6 bases and J by 2 bases, with 13 bases between. The length of the CDR3 is 14 residues. The CDR3 loop reads CASRVLGKNTEAFF. In nucleotides, the CDR3 is TGTGCCAGTAGAGTACTTGGGAAAAACACTGAAGCTTTCTTT.

V is TRBV4-1 and J is TRBJ1-1, with D possibly being TRBD1 (6 bases). The V end was cut by 4 bases, the J end by 0 bases, with 15 bases between. The CDR3 is 16 amino acids. Germline values: CDR1 MGHRA, CDR2 YSYEKL. For the CDR3, the DNA is TGCGCCAGCAGCCGAACCCCAGGGGATATGAACACTGAAGCTTTCTTT. Its translation: CASSRTPGDMNTEAFF.

V usage is TRBV25-1 and J usage is TRBJ1-2, with D unresolved. V was cut by 1 base and J by 4 bases, with 7 bases left in between. This CDR3 region has 13 residues. CDR1 and CDR2 from the germline V gene are MGHDK and SYGVNS. The CDR3 reads CASSEWIGYGYTF. In DNA, the CDR3 is TGTGCCAGCAGTGAATGGATCGGCTATGGCTACACCTTC.

J is TRBJ2-3 and V is TRBV15; TRBD2 aligns across 7 bases. The length of the CDR3 is 15 residues. Germline-derived CDR1 and CDR2 are LNHNV and YYDKDF (reference sequence). Trimming removed 6 bases from V and 2 bases from J; junction bases left unmatched: 8. The CDR3 coding sequence is TGTGCCACCAGTTACCCAGCGGGACCCACAGATACGCAGTATTTT. It yields the protein CATSYPAGPTDTQYF.

A remark on this clone: A much larger clone lies a single base off, so this may be a read error. The sample carries other DNA sequences with the same CDR3. This chain uses TRBV7-2 with TRBJ1-5; D remains unclear. V was clipped by 5 bases and J by 1 base, with 3 bases between them. The CDR3 is 12 residues long. Germline lookup yields CDR1 SGHTA and CDR2 FQGNSA. Here the CDR3 DNA reads TGTGCCAGCAGCCGGAGCAATCAGCCCCAGCATTTT. Translated, it gives CASSRSNQPQHF.

The chain combines TRBV6-1 with TRBJ1-1; 7 nucleotides line up with TRBD1. Trimming at V came to 0 bases and at J to 4 bases, leaving 14 bases not matched to a gene. The CDR3 has 18 residues. Germline-derived CDR1 and CDR2 are MNHNS and SASEGT. The CDR3 DNA follows: TGTGCCAGCAGTGAAGCGTGGGGTTCGACAGGGTTGATCACTGAAGCTTTCTTT. This gives the protein CASSEAWGSTGLITEAFF.

The chain links TRBV5-1 to TRBJ2-5; 7 bases match TRBD2. This CDR3 region has 13 residues. The germline V gene encodes CDR1 SGHRS and CDR2 YFSETQ. The V and J ends lost 6 bases and 1 base, in that order; junction bases with no gene match: 3. CDR3 sequence (DNA): TGCGCCAGCAACCCTAGCGGCCAAGAGACCCAGTACTTC. It is translated as CASNPSGQETQYF. The whole variable domain, remainder taken from reference TRBV5-1 and TRBJ2-5, is KAGVTQTPRYLIKTRGQQVTLSCSPISGHRSVSWYQQTPGQGLQFLFEYFSETQRNKGNFPGRFSGRQFSNSRSEMNVSTLELGDSALYLCASNPSGQETQYFGPGTRLLVL.